A single sample is the source of the 5 T cell receptor beta chains below, sequenced in a study of cytomegalovirus exposure and HLA in healthy donors. It was with 60 Vbeta and 13 Jbeta primers that the PCR ran. Here immunoSEQ multiplex PCR was the method, and the copy in TCRdb shows in-frame clones only, minus some. The table shows 100,000 to 150,000 clones, with about 76% occurring only once. The sequenced sample was PBMCs. These receptor sequences come from a woman aged 55-70 years in good health and CMV-seropositive.

This chain links TRBV6-4 with TRBJ1-2; TRBD1 matches at 7 bases. Looked up from germline, CDR1 is MRHNA and CDR2 is SNTAGT. CDR3 size: 14 residues. V trimming: 6 bases; J trimming: 7 bases; junction bases outside the gene matches: 11. The CDR3 spells CASRKIEGAGGYTF. The CDR3 coding sequence is TGTGCCAGCAGAAAAATTGAGGGGGCCGGTGGCTACACCTTC.

This chain links TRBV7-8 with TRBJ1-3; maybe TRBD1 (5 bases). The V end lost 5 bases, the J end lost 8 bases, and 13 bases lay between the germline ends. Germline assignment: CDR1 SGHVS and CDR2 FQNEAQ. The CDR3 runs to 13 residues. The CDR3: CASSRNLRDTIYF. In nucleotides, the CDR3 is TGTGCCAGCAGCCGAAACCTCAGGGACACCATATATTTT.

The chain is built from TRBV4-3 and TRBJ1-2, with D unclear. The CDR3 runs 16 residues. V dropped 0 bases and J dropped 4 bases, with 15 bases sitting between them. Germline V gene lookup returns CDR1 LGHNA and CDR2 YSLEER. The CDR3 loop is CASSQDWSGSPYGYTF. CDR3 nucleotides: TGCGCCAGCAGCCAAGATTGGTCGGGGTCCCCCTATGGCTACACCTTC.

This clone was recorded many times. CDR3 in amino acids: CASSYSSGRVRSPLHF. In nucleotides, the CDR3 is TGTGCCAGCAGTTACTCGAGTGGGAGGGTTCGATCACCCCTCCACTTT. This rearrangement joins TRBV6-5 to TRBJ1-6, with D unclear. Germline assignment: CDR1 MNHEY and CDR2 SVGAGI. The V end was cut by 0 bases, the J end by 10 bases, with 16 bases between. The CDR3 has 16 residues.

The CDR3 DNA follows: TGTGCCAGCAGCTTCCTACAGTATATGCGGGATGGCTACACCTTC. This codes for CASSFLQYMRDGYTF. This sequence joins TRBV5-5 and TRBJ1-2; no firm D call. From germline, CDR1 is SGHKS and CDR2 YYEKEE (reference sequence). The CDR3 has 15 residues. Trimming stripped 2 bases from V and 6 bases from J, with 17 bases between.